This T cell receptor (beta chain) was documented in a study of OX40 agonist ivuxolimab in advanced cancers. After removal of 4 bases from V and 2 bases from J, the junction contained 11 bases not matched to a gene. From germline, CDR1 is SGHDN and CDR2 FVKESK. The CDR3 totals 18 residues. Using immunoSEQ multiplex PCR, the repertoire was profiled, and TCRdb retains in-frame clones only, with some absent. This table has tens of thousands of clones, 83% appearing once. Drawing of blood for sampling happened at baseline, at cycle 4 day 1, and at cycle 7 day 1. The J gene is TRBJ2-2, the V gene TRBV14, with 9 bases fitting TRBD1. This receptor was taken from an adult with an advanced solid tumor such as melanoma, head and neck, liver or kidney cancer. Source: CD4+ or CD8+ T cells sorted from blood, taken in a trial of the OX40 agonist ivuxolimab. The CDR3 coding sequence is TGTGCCAGCAGCCCCCTGGACAGGGGATTATCTAACACCGGGGAGCTGTTTTTT. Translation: CASSPLDRGLSNTGELFF.